This TCR beta chain was documented in a study of CD8 T cells in Susac syndrome. Study information: Treatment at blood withdrawal was none, corticosteroids, or intravenous immunoglobulin alone in Susac syndrome patients.

It was with random hexamers that roughly 0.45 to 1 ug RNA was reverse transcribed. TCRdb re-derived calls from the immunoSEQ multiplex PCR reads in MiXCR, one entry per CDR3 protein. Of some 200,000 distinct CDR3 sequences in the sample, approximately 94% were seen once. V was cut by 5 bases and J by 10 bases, with 18 bases left in between. CDR1 is LNHDA and CDR2 is SQIVND in the germline V gene (reference sequence). The CDR3 extends over 14 amino acids. This clonotype was sampled from a human donor with Susac syndrome. The sequenced sample was CD4+ T cells from PBMCs. The chain employs TRBV19 and TRBJ2-1; D is unresolved. The CDR3 loop reads CASSFGPGSYEQFF. In DNA, the CDR3 is TGTGCCAGTAGTTTCGGTCCCGGATCATACGAGCAGTTCTTC.